This T cell receptor beta chain was identified in a study of cytomegalovirus exposure and HLA in healthy donors. Study as a whole: An analysis done earlier identified around 100 million unique TCR beta sequences from about 179 million T cells. Study conclusions and caveats: TCR beta V segments were, for the most part, productive about 87% or about 30% of the time in an earlier analysis.

This clone was seen just once. Its antigen is undetermined. This CDR3 is also generated by other DNA sequences in the sample. The V end was cut by 9 bases, the J end by 2 bases, with 5 bases between. The germline V gene has CDR1 MDHEN and CDR2 SYDVKM. The CDR3 length is 11 residues. The study ran its PCR with 60 Vbeta and 13 Jbeta primers. Clones were read by immunoSEQ multiplex PCR, and TCRdb kept only the in-frame ones, dropping some. In the table there are roughly 200,000 clones, around 75% of which are singletons. This sequence joins TRBV28 and TRBJ1-5; no reliable D call. Source material: PBMCs. The source is a male donor in good health and CMV-seronegative. The CDR3 sequence: CASSGNQPQHF. For the CDR3, the DNA is TGTGCCAGTTCAGGCAATCAGCCCCAGCATTTT.